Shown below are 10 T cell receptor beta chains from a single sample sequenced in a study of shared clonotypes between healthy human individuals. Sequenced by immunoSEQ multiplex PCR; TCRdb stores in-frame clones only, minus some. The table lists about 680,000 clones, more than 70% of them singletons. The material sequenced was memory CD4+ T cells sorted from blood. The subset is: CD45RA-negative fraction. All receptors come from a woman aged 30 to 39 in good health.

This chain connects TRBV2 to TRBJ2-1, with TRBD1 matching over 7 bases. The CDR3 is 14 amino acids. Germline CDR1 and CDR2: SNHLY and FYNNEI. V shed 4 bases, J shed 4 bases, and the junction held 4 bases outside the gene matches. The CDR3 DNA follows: TGTGCCAGCAGTGGGCCCAGGGGGTACAATGAGCAGTTCTTC. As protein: CASSGPRGYNEQFF.

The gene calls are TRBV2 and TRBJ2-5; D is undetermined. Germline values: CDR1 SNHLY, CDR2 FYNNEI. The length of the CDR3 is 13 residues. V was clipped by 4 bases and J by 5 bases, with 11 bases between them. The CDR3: CASSVSIMETQYF. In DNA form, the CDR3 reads TGTGCCAGCAGTGTCTCGATAATGGAGACCCAGTACTTC.

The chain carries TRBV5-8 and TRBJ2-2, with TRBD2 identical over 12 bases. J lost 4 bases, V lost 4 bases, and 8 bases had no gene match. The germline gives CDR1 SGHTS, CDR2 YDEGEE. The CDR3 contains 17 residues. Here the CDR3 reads CASSVTGTSGSTGELFF. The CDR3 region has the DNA TGTGCCAGCAGCGTAACCGGGACTAGCGGGTCCACCGGGGAGCTGTTTTTT. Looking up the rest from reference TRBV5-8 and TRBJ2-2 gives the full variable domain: EAGVTQSPTHLIKTRGQQATLRCSPISGHTSVYWYQQALGLGLQFLLWYDEGEERNRGNFPPRFSGRQFPNYSSELNVNALELEDSALYLCASSVTGTSGSTGELFFGEGSRLTVL.

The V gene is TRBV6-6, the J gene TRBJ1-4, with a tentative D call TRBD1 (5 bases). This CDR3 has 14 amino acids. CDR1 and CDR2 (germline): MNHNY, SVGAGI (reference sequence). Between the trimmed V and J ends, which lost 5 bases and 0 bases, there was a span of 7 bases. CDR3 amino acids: CASSPGPTNEKLFF. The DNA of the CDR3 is TGTGCCAGCAGTCCGGGGCCAACTAATGAAAAACTGTTTTTT.

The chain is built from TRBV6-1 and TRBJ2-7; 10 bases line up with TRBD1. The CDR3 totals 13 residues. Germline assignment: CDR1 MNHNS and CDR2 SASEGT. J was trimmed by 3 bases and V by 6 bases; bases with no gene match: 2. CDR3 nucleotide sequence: TGTGCCAGCAGGTGGACAGGGGGCTACGAGCAGTACTTC. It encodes CASRWTGGYEQYF.

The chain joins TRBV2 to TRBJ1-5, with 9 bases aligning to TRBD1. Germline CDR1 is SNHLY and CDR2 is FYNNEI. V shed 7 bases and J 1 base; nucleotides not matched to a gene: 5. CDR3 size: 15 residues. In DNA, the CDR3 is TGTGCCAGCAAGGGAGGACAGGGGAGCAATCAGCCCCAGCATTTT. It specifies CASKGGQGSNQPQHF.

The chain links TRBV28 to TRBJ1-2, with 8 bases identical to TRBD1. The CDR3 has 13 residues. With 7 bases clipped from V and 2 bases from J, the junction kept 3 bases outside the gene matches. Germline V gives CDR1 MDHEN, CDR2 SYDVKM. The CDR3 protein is CASTDRANYGYTF. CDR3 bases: TGTGCCAGCACGGACAGGGCGAACTATGGCTACACCTTC.

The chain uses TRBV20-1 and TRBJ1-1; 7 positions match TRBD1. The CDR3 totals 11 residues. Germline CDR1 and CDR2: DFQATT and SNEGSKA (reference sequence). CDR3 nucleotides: TGCAGCCGACAGGGACAATATGAAGCTTTCTTT. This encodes CSRQGQYEAFF.

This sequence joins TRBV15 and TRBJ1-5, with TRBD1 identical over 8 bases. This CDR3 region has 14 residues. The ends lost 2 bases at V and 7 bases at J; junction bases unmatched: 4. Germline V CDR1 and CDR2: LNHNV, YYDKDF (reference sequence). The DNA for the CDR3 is TGTGCCACCAGCAGATACGGACAGGGCCAGCCCCAGCATTTT. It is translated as CATSRYGQGQPQHF.

In DNA, the CDR3 is TGTGCCAGCAGCTTGAGCGGAGGCCAATCCTACGAGCAGTACTTC. Translated, it gives CASSLSGGQSYEQYF. The chain has TRBV5-4 and TRBJ2-7; perhaps TRBD2 as D (5 bases). Germline-derived CDR1 and CDR2 are SGHNT and YYREEE (reference sequence). Trimming took 1 base from V and 1 from J, leaving 12 bases between them. This CDR3 contains 15 residues.